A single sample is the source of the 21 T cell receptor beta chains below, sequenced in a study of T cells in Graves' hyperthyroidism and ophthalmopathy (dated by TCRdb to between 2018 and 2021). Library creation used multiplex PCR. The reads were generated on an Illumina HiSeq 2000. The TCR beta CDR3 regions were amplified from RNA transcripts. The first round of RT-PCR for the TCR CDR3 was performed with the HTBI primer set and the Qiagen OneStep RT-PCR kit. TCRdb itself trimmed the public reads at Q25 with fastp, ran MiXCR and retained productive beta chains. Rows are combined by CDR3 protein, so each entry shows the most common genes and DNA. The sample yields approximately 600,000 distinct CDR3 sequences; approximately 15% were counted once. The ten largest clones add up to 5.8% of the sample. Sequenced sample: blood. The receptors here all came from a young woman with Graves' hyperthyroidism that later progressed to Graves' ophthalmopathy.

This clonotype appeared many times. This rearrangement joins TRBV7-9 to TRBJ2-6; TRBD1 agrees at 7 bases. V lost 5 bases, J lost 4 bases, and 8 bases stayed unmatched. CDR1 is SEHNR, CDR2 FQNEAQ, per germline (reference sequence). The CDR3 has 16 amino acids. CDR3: CASSTNTGAGANVLTF. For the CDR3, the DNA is TGTGCCAGCAGCACCAACACAGGGGCCGGGGCCAACGTCCTGACTTTC.

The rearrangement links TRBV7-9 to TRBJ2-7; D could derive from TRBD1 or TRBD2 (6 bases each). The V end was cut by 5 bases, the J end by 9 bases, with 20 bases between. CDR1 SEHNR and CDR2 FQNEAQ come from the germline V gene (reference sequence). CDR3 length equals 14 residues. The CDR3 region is CASSPTPGAHGQYF. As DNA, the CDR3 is TGTGCCAGCAGCCCCACTCCGGGGGCCCACGGGCAGTACTTC.

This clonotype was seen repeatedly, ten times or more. In DNA, the CDR3 is TGTGCCAGCAGTTTAGCGCAGTCGGGCACAGATACGCAGTATTTT. Its protein product is CASSLAQSGTDTQYF. The genes are TRBV12-3 or TRBV12-4 and TRBJ2-3; D remains ambiguous. The V and J ends lost 0 bases and 1 base respectively, with 8 bases between them. The CDR3 length is 15 residues.

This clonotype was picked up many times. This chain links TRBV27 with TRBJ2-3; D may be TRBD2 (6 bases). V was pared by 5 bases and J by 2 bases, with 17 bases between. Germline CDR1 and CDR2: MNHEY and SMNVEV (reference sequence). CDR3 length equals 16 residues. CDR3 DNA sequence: TGTGCCAGCAGTCCCCATGGCAGGGAGGACACAGATACGCAGTATTTT. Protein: CASSPHGREDTDTQYF.

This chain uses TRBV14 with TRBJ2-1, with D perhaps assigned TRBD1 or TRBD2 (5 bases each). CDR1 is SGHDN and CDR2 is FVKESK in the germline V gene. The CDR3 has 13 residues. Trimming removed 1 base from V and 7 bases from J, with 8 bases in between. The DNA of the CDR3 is TGTGCCAGCAGCCAAGGAGGGGAAAATGAGCAGTTCTTC. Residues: CASSQGGENEQFF. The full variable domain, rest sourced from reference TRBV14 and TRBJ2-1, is EAGVTQFPSHSVIEKGQTVTLRCDPISGHDNLYWYRRVMGKEIKFLLHFVKESKQDESGMPNNRFLAERTGGTYSTLKVQPAELEDSGVYFCASSQGGENEQFFGPGTRLTVL.

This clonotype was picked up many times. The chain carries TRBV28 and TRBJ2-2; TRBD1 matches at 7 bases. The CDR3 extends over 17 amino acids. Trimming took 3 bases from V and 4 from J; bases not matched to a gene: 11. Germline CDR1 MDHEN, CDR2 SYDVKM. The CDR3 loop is CASSFVGGAQRTGELFF. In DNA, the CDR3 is TGTGCCAGCAGTTTCGTAGGGGGCGCACAGCGCACCGGGGAGCTGTTTTTT. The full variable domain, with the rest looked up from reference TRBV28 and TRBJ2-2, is DVKVTQSSRYLVKRTGEKVFLECVQDMDHENMFWYRQDPGLGLRLIYFSYDVKMKEKGDIPEGYSVSREKKERFSLILESASTNQTSMYLCASSFVGGAQRTGELFFGEGSRLTVL.

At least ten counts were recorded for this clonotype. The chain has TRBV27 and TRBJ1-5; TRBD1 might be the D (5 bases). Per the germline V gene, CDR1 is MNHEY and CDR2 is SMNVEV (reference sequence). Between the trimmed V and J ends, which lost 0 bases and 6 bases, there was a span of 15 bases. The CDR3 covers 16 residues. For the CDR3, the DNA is TGTGCCAGCAGTTTATCGTCAGGGTTTCGTGGTCAGCCCCAGCATTTT. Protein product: CASSLSSGFRGQPQHF.

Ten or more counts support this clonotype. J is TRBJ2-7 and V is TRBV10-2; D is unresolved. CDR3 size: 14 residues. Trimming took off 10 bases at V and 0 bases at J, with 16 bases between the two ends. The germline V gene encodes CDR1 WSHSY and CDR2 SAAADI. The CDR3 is CATRDPRSSYEQYF. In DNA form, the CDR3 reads TGCGCCACCCGAGACCCCAGGAGCTCCTACGAGCAGTACTTC.

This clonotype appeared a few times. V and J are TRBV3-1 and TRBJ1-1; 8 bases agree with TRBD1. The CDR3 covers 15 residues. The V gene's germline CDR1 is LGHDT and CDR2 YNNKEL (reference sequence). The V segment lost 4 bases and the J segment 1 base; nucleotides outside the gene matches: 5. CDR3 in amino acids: CASSPPDRENTEAFF. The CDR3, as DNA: TGTGCCAGCAGCCCCCCGGACAGGGAGAACACTGAAGCTTTCTTT.

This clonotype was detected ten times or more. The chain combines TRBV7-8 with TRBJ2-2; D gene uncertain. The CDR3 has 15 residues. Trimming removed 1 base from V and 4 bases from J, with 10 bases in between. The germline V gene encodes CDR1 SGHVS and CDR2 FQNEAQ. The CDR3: CASSLEGYPTGELFF. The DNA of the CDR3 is TGTGCCAGCAGCTTAGAGGGCTATCCCACCGGGGAGCTGTTTTTT.

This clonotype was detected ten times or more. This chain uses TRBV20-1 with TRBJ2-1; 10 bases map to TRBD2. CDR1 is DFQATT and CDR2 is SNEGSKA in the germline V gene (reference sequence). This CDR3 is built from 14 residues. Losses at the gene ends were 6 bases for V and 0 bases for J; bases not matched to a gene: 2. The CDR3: CSASSGSSYNEQFF. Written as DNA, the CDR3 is TGCAGTGCCTCTAGCGGGAGCTCCTACAATGAGCAGTTCTTC.

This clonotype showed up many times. CDR3 in amino acids: CASSQEGGFTEAFF. The CDR3 DNA is TGTGCCAGCAGCCAGGAGGGCGGGTTCACTGAAGCTTTCTTT. This chain links TRBV3-1 with TRBJ1-1; D not resolved. Germline V gives CDR1 LGHDT, CDR2 YNNKEL (reference sequence). The CDR3 runs 14 residues. V lost 3 bases and J lost 4, with 12 bases in between. The full variable domain, in which reference TRBV3-1 and TRBJ1-1 provide the parts outside the CDR3, is DTAVSQTPKYLVTQMGNDKSIKCEQNLGHDTMYWYKQDSKKFLKIMFSYNNKELIINETVPNRFSPKSPDKAHLNLHINSLELGDSAVYFCASSQEGGFTEAFFGQGTRLTVV.

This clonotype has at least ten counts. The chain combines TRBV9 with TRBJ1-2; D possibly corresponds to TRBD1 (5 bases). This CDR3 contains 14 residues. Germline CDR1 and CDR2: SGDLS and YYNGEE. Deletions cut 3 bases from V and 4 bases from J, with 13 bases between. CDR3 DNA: TGTGCCAGCAGCGCGGGCCATACAGGCTATGGCTACACCTTC. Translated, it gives CASSAGHTGYGYTF.

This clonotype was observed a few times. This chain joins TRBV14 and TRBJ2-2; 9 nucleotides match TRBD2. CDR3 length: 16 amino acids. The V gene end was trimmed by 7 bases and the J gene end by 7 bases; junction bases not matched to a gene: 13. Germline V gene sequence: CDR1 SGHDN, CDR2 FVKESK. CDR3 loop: CASTIGGSGSFGELFF. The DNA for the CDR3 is TGTGCCAGCACCATCGGTGGTAGCGGGAGTTTCGGGGAGCTGTTTTTT.

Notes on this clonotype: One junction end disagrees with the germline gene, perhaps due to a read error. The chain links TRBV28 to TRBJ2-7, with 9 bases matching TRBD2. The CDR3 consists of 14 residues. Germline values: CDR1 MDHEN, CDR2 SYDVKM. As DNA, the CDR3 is TGTGCCAGCATCTCGAGAGCGGGAGGCTACGAGCAGTGCTTC. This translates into CASISRAGGYEQCF.

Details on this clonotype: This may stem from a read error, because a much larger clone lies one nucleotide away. The CDR3 region has the DNA TGTGCCAGCACCTTAGCGGGAGAAGAGACCCAGTACTTC. Encoded protein: CASTLAGEETQYF. J is TRBJ2-5 and V is TRBV25-1, with 9 bases that match TRBD2. Germline V gives CDR1 MGHDK, CDR2 SYGVNS. With 7 bases clipped from V and 3 bases from J, the junction kept 3 bases outside the gene matches. The CDR3 runs to 13 residues. Looking up the rest from reference TRBV25-1 and TRBJ2-5 gives the full variable domain: EADIYQTPRYLVIGTGKKITLECSQTMGHDKMYWYQQDPGMELHLIHYSYGVNSTEKGDLSSESTVSRIRTEHFPLTLESARPSHTSQYLCASTLAGEETQYFGPGTRLLVL.

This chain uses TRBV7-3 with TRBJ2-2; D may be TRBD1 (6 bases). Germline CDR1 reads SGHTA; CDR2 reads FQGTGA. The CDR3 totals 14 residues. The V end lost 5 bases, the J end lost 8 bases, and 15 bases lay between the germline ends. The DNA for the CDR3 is TGTGCCAGCAGCAACTACAGGGTATCGGGGGAGCTGTTTTTT. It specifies CASSNYRVSGELFF.

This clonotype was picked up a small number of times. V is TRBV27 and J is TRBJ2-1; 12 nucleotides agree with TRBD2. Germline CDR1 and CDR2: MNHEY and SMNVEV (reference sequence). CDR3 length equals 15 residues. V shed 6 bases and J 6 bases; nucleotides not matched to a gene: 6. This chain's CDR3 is CASRLGLAGPNEQFF. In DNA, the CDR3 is TGTGCCAGCAGATTAGGACTAGCGGGACCCAATGAGCAGTTCTTC.

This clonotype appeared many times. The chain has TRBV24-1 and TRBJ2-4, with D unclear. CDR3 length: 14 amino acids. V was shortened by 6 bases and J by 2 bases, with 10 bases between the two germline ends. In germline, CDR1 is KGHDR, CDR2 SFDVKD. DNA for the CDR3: TGTGCCACCAGTTCGAGCAGCTCCAAAAACATTCAGTACTTC. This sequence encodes CATSSSSSKNIQYF.

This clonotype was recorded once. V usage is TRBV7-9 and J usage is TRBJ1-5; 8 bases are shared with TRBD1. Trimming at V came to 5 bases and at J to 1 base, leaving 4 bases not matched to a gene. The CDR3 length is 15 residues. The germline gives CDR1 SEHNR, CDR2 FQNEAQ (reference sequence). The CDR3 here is CASSKQGGSNQPQHF. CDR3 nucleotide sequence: TGTGCCAGCAGCAAACAGGGGGGGAGCAATCAGCCCCAGCATTTT.

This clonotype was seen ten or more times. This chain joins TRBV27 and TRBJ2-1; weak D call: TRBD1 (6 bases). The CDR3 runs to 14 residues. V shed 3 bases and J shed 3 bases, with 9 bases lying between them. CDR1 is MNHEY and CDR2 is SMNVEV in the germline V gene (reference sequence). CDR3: CASSFRDNYNEQFF. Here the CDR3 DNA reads TGTGCCAGCAGTTTCCGGGACAACTACAATGAGCAGTTCTTC.